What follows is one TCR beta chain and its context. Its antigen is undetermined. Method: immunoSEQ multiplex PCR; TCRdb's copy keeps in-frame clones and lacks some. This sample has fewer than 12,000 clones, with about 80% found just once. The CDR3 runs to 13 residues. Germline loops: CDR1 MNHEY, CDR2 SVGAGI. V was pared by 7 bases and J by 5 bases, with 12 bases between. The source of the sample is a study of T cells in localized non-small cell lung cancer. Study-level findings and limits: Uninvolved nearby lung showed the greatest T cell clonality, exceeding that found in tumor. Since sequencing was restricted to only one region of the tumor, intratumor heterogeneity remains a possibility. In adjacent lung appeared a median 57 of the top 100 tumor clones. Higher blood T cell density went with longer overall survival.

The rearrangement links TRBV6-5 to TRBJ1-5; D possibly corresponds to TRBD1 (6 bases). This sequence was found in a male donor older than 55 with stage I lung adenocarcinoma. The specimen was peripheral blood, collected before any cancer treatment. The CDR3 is CASTYTGYQPQHF. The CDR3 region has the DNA TGTGCCAGCACCTATACAGGGTATCAGCCCCAGCATTTT.